Each of the 15 T cell receptor beta chains below was sequenced from the same sample in a study of T cell responses to AZD1222 COVID-19 vaccine (dated by TCRdb to 2020 to 2023). This specimen's time point label, per the study, means: baseline before first vaccination. Libraries were prepared through the immunoSEQ multiplex PCR assay. What TCRdb holds here is the immuneACCESS table cut down to in-frame rearrangements. Part of the clones is not present; checked against another copy, under half of the missing clones reflect an unresolved V gene, and the others are unexplained. For this sample there are approximately 150,000 clones; 80% to 90% appear just once. The leading ten clones occupy 1.6% of the sample. Source: peripheral blood, taken on day 0 of AZD1222 vaccination. Every receptor here comes from an adult in good health.

The rearrangement links TRBV7-2 to TRBJ1-6; D perhaps matches TRBD1 (6 bases). There are 15 residues in the CDR3. V lost 1 base and J 9 bases, leaving 13 bases between the germline ends. The germline V gene has CDR1 SGHTA and CDR2 FQGNSA. This CDR3 reads CASSLVARGGSPLHF. CDR3 DNA: TGTGCCAGCAGCTTAGTGGCCAGGGGTGGTTCACCCCTCCACTTT.

This clone came up once. The chain links TRBV5-1 to TRBJ1-1; 8 bases line up with TRBD1. V lost 2 bases, J lost 4 bases, and 7 bases stayed unmatched. Germline assignment: CDR1 SGHRS and CDR2 YFSETQ. CDR3 length: 15 residues. The CDR3 region is CASSFMQGAGTEAFF. CDR3 sequence (DNA): TGCGCCAGCAGCTTCATGCAGGGGGCGGGCACTGAAGCTTTCTTT.

The gene calls are TRBV28 and TRBJ1-1, with TRBD1 identical over 9 bases. Germline V gives CDR1 MDHEN, CDR2 SYDVKM. After removal of 5 bases from V and 7 bases from J, the junction contained 8 bases not matched to a gene. CDR3 length: 14 residues. CDR3 bases: TGTGCCAGCAGTATCTTACCGGGACAGGGTGAAGCTTTCTTT. It codes for CASSILPGQGEAFF.

The gene calls are TRBV24-1 and TRBJ2-3; 7 bases line up with TRBD2. V gave up 7 bases and J gave up 2 bases; unmatched junction bases: 2. The CDR3 has 13 amino acids. Germline CDR1 is KGHDR and CDR2 is SFDVKD. The CDR3 sequence: CATSGGFTDTQYF. CDR3 in DNA: TGTGCCACCAGCGGGGGGTTCACAGATACGCAGTATTTT.

The rearrangement uses TRBV14 and TRBJ1-2; D is perhaps TRBD1 (6 bases). The CDR3 contains 13 residues. The germline V and J ends were trimmed by 4 bases and 8 bases, with 14 bases remaining between them. CDR1 is SGHDN, CDR2 FVKESK, per germline. CDR3 in amino acids: CASSPGAYTGYTF. CDR3 sequence (DNA): TGTGCCAGCAGCCCGGGGGCCTACACGGGCTACACCTTC.

The chain couples TRBV28 to TRBJ2-7; D gene uncertain. V was shortened by 3 bases and J by 8 bases, with 11 bases between the two germline ends. CDR3 size: 12 residues. Germline V CDR1 and CDR2: MDHEN, SYDVKM. The CDR3 sequence is CASSFLTTQQYF. For the CDR3, the DNA is TGTGCCAGCAGTTTCCTAACCACGCAGCAGTACTTC. Full variable domain (rest looked up from reference TRBV28 and TRBJ2-7): DVKVTQSSRYLVKRTGEKVFLECVQDMDHENMFWYRQDPGLGLRLIYFSYDVKMKEKGDIPEGYSVSREKKERFSLILESASTNQTSMYLCASSFLTTQQYFGPGTRLTVT.

The genes are TRBV10-1 and TRBJ1-5, with a tentative D call TRBD1 (6 bases). The CDR3 has 12 residues. Germline V gene lookup returns CDR1 WNHNN and CDR2 SYGVQD (reference sequence). V was shortened by 3 bases and J by 8 bases, with 8 bases between the two germline ends. DNA of the CDR3: TGCGCCAGCAGTGACAAGGGGGAGCCCCAGCATTTT. Translating it yields CASSDKGEPQHF.

The chain joins TRBV9 to TRBJ1-5, with D perhaps matching TRBD1 (6 bases). CDR1 and CDR2 (germline): SGDLS, YYNGEE. This CDR3 is built from 15 residues. V dropped 0 bases and J dropped 4 bases, with 11 bases sitting between them. In nucleotides, the CDR3 is TGTGCCAGCAGCGTAGGGGACCAGGGGAATCAGCCCCAGCATTTT. It translates to CASSVGDQGNQPQHF.

The chain has TRBV3-1 (or the pseudogene TRBV3-2) and TRBJ2-3; 11 bases fit TRBD2. CDR3 length: 15 residues. Trimming cost V 7 bases and J 5 bases; bases outside gene matches: 8. Germline assignment: CDR1 LGHDT and CDR2 YNNKEL (reference sequence). Here the CDR3 reads CASMTATSGRDTQYF. The CDR3 DNA reads as TGTGCCAGCATGACAGCAACTAGCGGGAGAGATACGCAGTATTTT.

This chain uses TRBV7-9 with TRBJ1-1; 9 positions agree with TRBD1. Per germline, CDR1 SEHNR and CDR2 FQNEAQ (reference sequence). J lost 0 bases, V lost 3 bases, and 5 bases had no gene match. CDR3 length: 16 amino acids. The CDR3 protein is CASSLFGTGMNTEAFF. CDR3 bases: TGTGCCAGCAGCTTGTTTGGGACAGGGATGAACACTGAAGCTTTCTTT.

The gene calls are TRBV9 and TRBJ2-7; a possible D gene is TRBD2 (5 bases). Germline CDR1 and CDR2: SGDLS and YYNGEE. This CDR3 is 12 amino acids long. Trimming left V 3 bases short and J 6 bases short, with 10 bases between. CDR3 coding DNA: TGTGCCAGCAGCGACACTAGTCGCGAGCAGTACTTC. It translates to CASSDTSREQYF.

CDR3 sequence (DNA): TGTGCCACCAGTGGGGGGCGCACAGATACGCAGTATTTT. Translated: CATSGGRTDTQYF. The chain combines TRBV24-1 with TRBJ2-3; D possibly corresponds to TRBD1 (6 bases). Trimming cost V 5 bases and J 1 base, with 6 bases left between them. CDR1 and CDR2 (germline): KGHDR, SFDVKD. This CDR3 has 13 amino acids.

The chain is built from TRBV6-5 and TRBJ1-5; D uncertain. V shed 0 bases and J shed 1 base, with 10 bases lying between them. Germline CDR1 and CDR2: MNHEY and SVGAGI. The CDR3 is 16 residues long. CDR3 protein: CASSYSIVGSNQPQHF. The DNA for the CDR3 is TGTGCCAGCAGTTACTCGATAGTAGGGAGCAATCAGCCCCAGCATTTT.

V is TRBV11-2 and J is TRBJ1-6, with D uncertain. V was clipped by 2 bases and J by 9 bases, with 5 bases between them. The CDR3 length is 12 residues. Per the germline V gene, CDR1 is SGHAT and CDR2 is FQNNGV. The CDR3, as DNA: TGTGCCAGCAGCTTAATGGGTTCACCCCTCCACTTT. Translation gives CASSLMGSPLHF.

The V call is TRBV11-3, the J call TRBJ1-1; TRBD1 agrees at 7 bases. After removal of 1 base from V and 2 bases from J, the junction contained 1 base not matched to a gene. This CDR3 region has 14 residues. From germline, CDR1 is SGHNT and CDR2 YENEEA. In nucleotides, the CDR3 is TGTGCCAGCAGCTTAGGGACAGGCAACACTGAAGCTTTCTTT. Translation: CASSLGTGNTEAFF.